The clone carrying this TCR beta chain was observed a single time. This entry belongs to a study of cytomegalovirus exposure and HLA in healthy donors. CDR3 length equals 14 residues. V was trimmed by 7 bases and J by 7 bases, leaving 18 bases between them. Germline CDR1 is SGHRS and CDR2 is YFSETQ. Sequenced by immunoSEQ multiplex PCR; TCRdb stores in-frame clones only, minus some. The sample has roughly 62,000 clones; around 90% are singletons. The rearrangement joins TRBV5-1 to TRBJ2-1; the D gene is possibly TRBD1 (6 bases). The TCR originated in a woman aged 25 to 39 in good health and CMV-seronegative. Sequences were obtained from PBMCs. The CDR3 nucleotides read TGCGCCAGCCGCATCCCAACAGGGCAAAATGAGCAGTTCTTC. Translated, it gives CASRIPTGQNEQFF.